The rows below give T cell receptor beta chains drawn from one sample of a study of human T cells and chemical hapten exposure. MiXCR was run by TCRdb on the RACE reads, yielding one entry per CDR3 protein. The table records approximately 370,000 distinct CDR3 sequences, approximately 5.8% of them present only once. The source was whole blood, collected in connection with sensitization to the hapten diphenylcyclopropenone (DPC). Source of these receptors: a woman in her late teens or twenties with alopecia areata. Some clones in this sample may be carry-over from other donors' samples. Both conserved end residues are part of each CDR3. D genes are given only for firm matches. Clone size is stated in some rows and not others, as once, few, many or a class when expanded.

size	J	D	V	DNA	CDR3
-	TRBJ1-4	-	TRBV3-1	TGTGCCAGCAGCCAAGATTCGGGAGCAAAACTGTTTTTT	CASSQDSGAKLFF
-	TRBJ2-7	-	TRBV10-3	TGTGCCACCGGAGCAGGTGAGGGGTACGAGCAGTACTTC	CATGAGEGYEQYF
-	TRBJ1-5	TRBD1	TRBV28	TGTGCCAGCACGAAAACAGGGGGCGGTCAGCCCCAGCATTTT	CASTKTGGGQPQHF
-	TRBJ2-3	TRBD2	TRBV7-2	TGTGCCAGCAGCCCTCTCCGGGGGGTTGGGTCAGATACGCAGTATTTT	CASSPLRGVGSDTQYF
many	TRBJ1-6	TRBD1	TRBV28	TGTGCCACCAAACAGGGGCGTAATTCACCCCTCCACTTT	CATKQGRNSPLHF
many	TRBJ2-5	-	TRBV4-2	TGTGCCAGCAGCCAAGCCGGGCGGACAGCCCAAGAGACCCAGTACTTC	CASSQAGRTAQETQYF
few	TRBJ2-2	-	TRBV6-2/TRBV6-3	TGTGCCAGCAGTTCCCCCGCGCGGCTCCGGGACGGGGAGCTGTTTTTT	CASSSPARLRDGELFF
many	TRBJ1-1	-	TRBV29-1	TGCAGCGTTGATTATTCGGGGGGAGGGACTGAAGCTTTCTTT	CSVDYSGGGTEAFF
-	TRBJ2-2	TRBD2	TRBV7-9	TGTGCCAGCAGCTTTAAGACTAGCGGGGGCGTCGACACCGGGGAGCTGTTTTTT	CASSFKTSGGVDTGELFF
many	TRBJ1-6	-	TRBV9	TGTGCCAGCAGCGCCAAGAGCTCCTATAATTCACCCCTCCACTTT	CASSAKSSYNSPLHF
few	TRBJ1-2	-	TRBV21-1	TGTGCCAGCAGCAAAGGGCCAGGGCAGGACTATGGCTACACCTTC	CASSKGPGQDYGYTF
-	TRBJ1-2	-	TRBV4-3	TGCGCCAGCAGCCAAGAGGCATTTCATGGCTACACCTTC	CASSQEAFHGYTF
many	TRBJ1-2	-	TRBV12-3/TRBV12-4	TGTGCCAGCAGTTTAGACGGTTCGTGGGATGGCTACACCTTC	CASSLDGSWDGYTF
few	TRBJ1-1	TRBD1	TRBV12-3/TRBV12-4	TGTGCCAGCAGTTTCGGACAGGTCCCTGAAGCTTTCTTT	CASSFGQVPEAFF
few	TRBJ1-2	-	TRBV4-3	TGCGCCAGCAGCCAAGAGGGAATAGGGATCAACTATGGCTACACCTTC	CASSQEGIGINYGYTF
-	TRBJ1-1	-	TRBV6-2/TRBV6-3	TGTGCCAGCATTGACTACAGGGCCGCGAACACTGAAGCTTTCTTT	CASIDYRAANTEAFF
-	TRBJ1-6	TRBD1	TRBV25-1	TGTGCCAGCAGAGGACAGGGGCATTCACCCCTCCACTTT	CASRGQGHSPLHF
many	TRBJ1-6	-	TRBV6-2/TRBV6-3	TGTGCCAGCAGTTACCGCGAACAGGGAGCCGGTAATTCACCCCTCCACTTT	CASSYREQGAGNSPLHF
few	TRBJ2-3	-	TRBV24-1	TGTGCCACCAGTGATACGGCAGACACAGATACGCAGTATTTT	CATSDTADTDTQYF
many	TRBJ2-4	TRBD1	TRBV7-9	TGTGCCAGCAGCTTCTCACAGGGGAAGGGCAAAAACATTCAGTACTTC	CASSFSQGKGKNIQYF
few	TRBJ2-7	-	TRBV6-5	TGTGCCAGCAGTAACCGGGGCCTCTCCTACGAGCAGTACTTC	CASSNRGLSYEQYF
-	TRBJ1-1	-	TRBV12-3/TRBV12-4	TGTGCCAGCAGTTTAGGGTTTGGTAGTGGTGAAGCTTTCTTT	CASSLGFGSGEAFF
many	TRBJ1-1	-	TRBV10-3	TGTGCCATCAGCCCAGGGGAAAACACTGAAGCTTTCTTT	CAISPGENTEAFF
-	TRBJ2-3	-	TRBV6-2/TRBV6-3	TGTGCCAGCAGTTACTCCCCCGATCCGCCCTACACAGATACGCAGTATTTT	CASSYSPDPPYTDTQYF
-	TRBJ2-2	-	TRBV10-3	TGTGCCATCAGTGACAACACCGGGGAGCTGTTTTTT	CAISDNTGELFF
-	TRBJ1-5	TRBD1	TRBV5-6	TGTGCCAGCAGCTCTTGGACAGGAGCTCAGCCCCAGCATTTT	CASSSWTGAQPQHF
many	TRBJ1-2	-	TRBV10-3	TGTGCCATCAGAGCCCAGGGGAACTATGGCTACACCTTC	CAIRAQGNYGYTF
few	TRBJ2-2	TRBD1	TRBV6-6	TGTGCCAGCAGTTACCGCCCAGGGGGAGAGAACACCGGGGAGCTGTTTTTT	CASSYRPGGENTGELFF
few	TRBJ2-7	TRBD1	TRBV5-4	TGTGCCAGCAGCTTGTATCGTGCCGGGACAGGGGTGGACGAGCAGTACTTC	CASSLYRAGTGVDEQYF
few	TRBJ1-2	TRBD1	TRBV6-5	TGTGCCAGCAGCGGGGGACAGGCTAACTATGGCTACACCTTC	CASSGGQANYGYTF
few	TRBJ2-5	TRBD1	TRBV29-1	TGCAGCGTTGATCTGCCAGGGGGCAGTCTGGGAGAGACCCAGTACTTC	CSVDLPGGSLGETQYF
many	TRBJ1-2	-	TRBV13	TGTGCCAGCAGCTCCGGCCGCATTTTCTATGGCTACACCTTC	CASSSGRIFYGYTF
-	TRBJ2-3	-	TRBV6-1	TGTGCCAGCAGTGAATCCTTACAGCTCTGGGAAGGGATTGCAGAAGATACGCAGTATTTT	CASSESLQLWEGIAEDTQYF
many	TRBJ2-4	TRBD1	TRBV4-3	TGCGCCAGCAGCCAAGACTTGGGACAGGGGGCAGACATTCAGTACTTC	CASSQDLGQGADIQYF
many	TRBJ1-1	-	TRBV20-1	TGCAGTGCTAGTAGGGACATGAACACTGAAGCTTTCTTT	CSASRDMNTEAFF
many	TRBJ1-5	-	TRBV7-2	TGTGCCAGCAGCTTAGTCTACAGCAATCAGCCCCAGCATTTT	CASSLVYSNQPQHF
many	TRBJ1-2	TRBD1	TRBV18	TGTGCCAGCTCATCCGACACCCGACAGGGTAACTATGGCTACACCTTC	CASSSDTRQGNYGYTF
many	TRBJ2-2	TRBD1	TRBV7-2	TGTGCCAGCAGCCAGGGTGGGACAGGGGAGACCGGGGAGCTGTTTTTT	CASSQGGTGETGELFF
many	TRBJ2-5	TRBD2	TRBV7-3	TGTGCCAGCAGTCGGACTAGCGGGACCGGGGGGGAGACCCAGTACTTC	CASSRTSGTGGETQYF
many	TRBJ2-5	TRBD2	TRBV7-9	TGTGCCAGCAGCGGAAGAGCAGGGACTAGCGGGGGAAGAGGTTCAGGGACCCAGTACTTC	CASSGRAGTSGGRGSGTQYF
few	TRBJ1-3	TRBD1	TRBV13	TGTGCCAGCAGCTCCAACAGGGGCCGCTCTGGAAACACCATATATTTT	CASSSNRGRSGNTIYF
many	TRBJ2-7	-	TRBV9	TGTGCCAGCAGCGCGAGCGACGGCCCCTACGAGCAGTACTTC	CASSASDGPYEQYF
-	TRBJ2-3	TRBD2	TRBV20-1	TGCAGTGCTACGGGACTAGCTAGCACAGATACGCAGTATTTT	CSATGLASTDTQYF
few	TRBJ2-3	-	TRBV9	TGTGCCAGCAGCGTAGAGGCTAGCAAAGATACGCAGTATTTT	CASSVEASKDTQYF
-	TRBJ2-3	-	TRBV6-1	TGTGCCAGCCGGGGTCGGACTTCGCGCACAGATACGCAGTATTTT	CASRGRTSRTDTQYF
-	TRBJ2-5	-	TRBV18	TGTGCCAGCTCACCCCAGGAGCAAGAGACCCAGTACTTC	CASSPQEQETQYF
many	TRBJ1-2	-	TRBV6-6	TGTGCCAGTTTCCCCTCCCTTGGGGGATTTGGAGGAACTGGCTACACCTTC	CASFPSLGGFGGTGYTF
many	TRBJ1-2	-	TRBV4-2	TGTGCCAGCAGCCAAGAGGGACTGTTTAACTATGGCTACACCTTC	CASSQEGLFNYGYTF
few	TRBJ2-5	-	TRBV6-2/TRBV6-3	TGTGCCAGCAGTAATCGAAGAGCGACCCAGTACTTC	CASSNRRATQYF
-	TRBJ2-7	-	TRBV11-2	TGTGCCAGCAGGGGAGATGGGGACGAGCAGTACTTC	CASRGDGDEQYF
many	TRBJ1-5	TRBD1	TRBV12-3/TRBV12-4	TGTGCCAGCAGGAAGGACAGGGGCAATCAGCCCCAGCATTTT	CASRKDRGNQPQHF
few	TRBJ1-2	-	TRBV6-5	TGTGCCAGCAGTTACTCGAACAGGGTCGACTATGGCTACACCTTC	CASSYSNRVDYGYTF
-	TRBJ2-1	-	TRBV19	TGTGCCAGTACCCCAGACCTGGGCAATGAGCAGTTCTTC	CASTPDLGNEQFF
-	TRBJ1-6	-	TRBV12-3/TRBV12-4	TGTGCCAGCAGTTTTGATTCACCCCTCCACTTT	CASSFDSPLHF
-	TRBJ1-5	TRBD1	TRBV6-2/TRBV6-3	TGTGCCAGCAGCCCCGGGACAGAAAATCAGCCCCAGCATTTT	CASSPGTENQPQHF
few	TRBJ1-1	TRBD1	TRBV5-1	TGCGCCAGCAGCTTGGAGGGACAGTTTGAAGCTTTCTTT	CASSLEGQFEAFF
many	TRBJ1-2	-	TRBV4-3	TGCGCCAGCAGCCAAGATCAGTCGGCTAACTATGGCTACACCTTC	CASSQDQSANYGYTF
-	TRBJ2-1	-	TRBV29-1	TGCAGCGCTAGGGACCCCCTCTCCTACAATGAGCAGTTCTTC	CSARDPLSYNEQFF